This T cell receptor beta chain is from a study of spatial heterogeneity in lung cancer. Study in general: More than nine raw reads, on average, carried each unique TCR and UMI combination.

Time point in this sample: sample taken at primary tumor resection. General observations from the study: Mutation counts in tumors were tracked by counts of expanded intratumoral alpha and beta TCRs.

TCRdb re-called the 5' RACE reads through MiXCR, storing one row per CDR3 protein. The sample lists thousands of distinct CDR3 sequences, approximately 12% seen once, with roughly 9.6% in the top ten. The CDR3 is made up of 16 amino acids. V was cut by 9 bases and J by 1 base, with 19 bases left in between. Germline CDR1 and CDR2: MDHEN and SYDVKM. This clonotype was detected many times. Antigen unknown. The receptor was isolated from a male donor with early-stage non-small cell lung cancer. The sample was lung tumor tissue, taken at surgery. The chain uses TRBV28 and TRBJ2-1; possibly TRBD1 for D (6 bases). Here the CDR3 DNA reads TGTGCCAGTCCTCCCACCGGGACATGGTCCTACAATGAGCAGTTCTTC. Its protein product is CASPPTGTWSYNEQFF.